The clone carrying this T cell receptor (beta chain) occurred a few times. The library targeted TCRbeta and was prepared with unique molecular identifiers. TCRdb used MiXCR to reprocess the PCR reads, holding one entry per CDR3 protein. The table lists hundreds of thousands of distinct CDR3 sequences, around a third of them singletons, with around 2.4% in the top ten. The data belong to a study of T-cell reconstitution after alpha-beta-depleted transplantation in children. Trimming stripped 4 bases from V and 5 bases from J, with 9 bases between. CDR1 is SEHNR, CDR2 FQNEAQ, per germline (reference sequence). The CDR3 has 13 residues.

The clonotype originates from a human donor who donated a stem cell graft to a child with aplastic anemia. The rearrangement uses TRBV7-9 and TRBJ1-5; TRBD1 is a possible D gene (5 bases). The source material was PBMCs from the stem cell graft donor, sampled from the stem cell graft. The CDR3 loop is CASSWGNDQPQHF. In nucleotides, the CDR3 is TGTGCCAGCAGCTGGGGGAACGATCAGCCCCAGCATTTT.